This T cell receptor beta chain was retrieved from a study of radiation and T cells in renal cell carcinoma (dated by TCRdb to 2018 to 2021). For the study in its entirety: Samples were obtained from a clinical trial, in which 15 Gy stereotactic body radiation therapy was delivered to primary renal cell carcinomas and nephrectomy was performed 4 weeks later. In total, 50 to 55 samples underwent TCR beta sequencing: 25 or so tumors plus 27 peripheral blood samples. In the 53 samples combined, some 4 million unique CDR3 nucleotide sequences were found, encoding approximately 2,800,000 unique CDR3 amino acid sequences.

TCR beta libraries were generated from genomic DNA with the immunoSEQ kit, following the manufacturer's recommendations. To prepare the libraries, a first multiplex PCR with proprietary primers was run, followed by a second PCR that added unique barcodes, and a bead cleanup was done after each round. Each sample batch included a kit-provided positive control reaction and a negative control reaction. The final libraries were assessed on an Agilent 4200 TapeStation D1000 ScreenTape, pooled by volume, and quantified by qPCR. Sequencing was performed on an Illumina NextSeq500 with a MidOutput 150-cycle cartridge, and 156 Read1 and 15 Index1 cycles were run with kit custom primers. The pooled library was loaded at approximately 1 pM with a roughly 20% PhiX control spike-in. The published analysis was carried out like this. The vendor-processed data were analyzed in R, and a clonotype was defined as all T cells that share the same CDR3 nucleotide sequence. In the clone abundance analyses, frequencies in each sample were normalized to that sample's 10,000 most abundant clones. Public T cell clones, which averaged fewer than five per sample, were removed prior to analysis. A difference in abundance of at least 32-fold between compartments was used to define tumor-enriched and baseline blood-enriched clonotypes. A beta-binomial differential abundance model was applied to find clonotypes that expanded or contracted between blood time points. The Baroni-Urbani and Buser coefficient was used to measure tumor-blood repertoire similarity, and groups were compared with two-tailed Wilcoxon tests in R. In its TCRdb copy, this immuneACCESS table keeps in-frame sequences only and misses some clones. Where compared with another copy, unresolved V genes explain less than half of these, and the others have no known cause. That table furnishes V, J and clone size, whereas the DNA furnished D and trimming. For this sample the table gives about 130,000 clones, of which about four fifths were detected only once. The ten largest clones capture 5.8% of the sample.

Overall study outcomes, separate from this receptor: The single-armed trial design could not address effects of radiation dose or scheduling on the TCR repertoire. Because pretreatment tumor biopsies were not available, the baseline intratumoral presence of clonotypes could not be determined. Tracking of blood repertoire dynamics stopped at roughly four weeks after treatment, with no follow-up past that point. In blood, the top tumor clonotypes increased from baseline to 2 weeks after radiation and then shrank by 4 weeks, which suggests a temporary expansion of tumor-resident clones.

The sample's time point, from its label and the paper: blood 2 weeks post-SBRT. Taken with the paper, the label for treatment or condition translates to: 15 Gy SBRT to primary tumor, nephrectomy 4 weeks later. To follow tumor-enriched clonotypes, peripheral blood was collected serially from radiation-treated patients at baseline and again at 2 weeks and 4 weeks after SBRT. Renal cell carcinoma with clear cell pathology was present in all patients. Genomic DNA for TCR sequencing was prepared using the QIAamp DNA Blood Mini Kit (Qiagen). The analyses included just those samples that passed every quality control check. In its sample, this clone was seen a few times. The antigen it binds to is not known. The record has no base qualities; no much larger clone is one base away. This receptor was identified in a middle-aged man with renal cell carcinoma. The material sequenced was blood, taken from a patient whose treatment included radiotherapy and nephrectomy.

The DNA reads as follows: TGTGCCAGCAACGGAATGGACAGGGTAGGAGAGACCCAGTACTTC. Translated, it gives CASNGMDRVGETQYF. The chain is made from TRBV6-1 and TRBJ2-5; 8 central nucleotides agree with TRBD1. After removal of 7 bases from V and 4 bases from J, the junction retains 11 bases not matched to a gene. CDR1 is given as MNHNS and CDR2 as SASEGT, both from the germline V gene. There are 15 amino acids in the CDR3, from cysteine to phenylalanine inclusive. Only CDR3 DNA is held: 45 bases, read in frame from base 1.